This T cell receptor beta chain was obtained from a study of blood T cell repertoires in COVID-19. In the study overall: Specimens from acute and convalescent COVID-19 originated in the United States, Italy and Spain. Sources were T cells, B-cell-depleted T cells, or PBMCs; the material itself was cDNA or gDNA.

Germline V gene lookup returns CDR1 MNHNY and CDR2 SVGAGI (reference sequence). The CDR3 has 16 amino acids. Trimming at V came to 11 bases and at J to 4 bases, leaving 14 bases not matched to a gene. The study recruited people aged roughly 18 to 100 years across approximately 25 US areas. Assignment of participants to cohorts was predicated upon participant-reported clinical history. Assay: immunoSEQ multiplex PCR; the TCRdb copy retains only in-frame clones and omits some. The repertoire holds almost 500,000 clones, with less than 90% as singletons. This clone appeared a single time. The chain has TRBV6-6 and TRBJ1-5; 10 bases map to TRBD1. The sequenced sample consisted of PBMCs or T cells enriched from blood (not recorded which). The sequence derives from a woman aged 60-70 years who had recovered from COVID-19. CDR3 region: CAAQTPGTGANQPQHF. The CDR3 nucleotides read TGTGCCGCCCAAACCCCCGGGACAGGGGCAAATCAGCCCCAGCATTTT.